This entry lists 13 T cell receptor beta chains sequenced from one sample in a study of cytomegalovirus exposure and HLA in healthy donors. Vbeta (60) and Jbeta (13) primers were used in the PCR. Sequencing used immunoSEQ multiplex PCR; TCRdb keeps in-frame clones, though not all of them. Of some 150,000 clones detected, roughly 80% appear once; the ten largest clones hold 4% to 5%. Sequences were obtained from PBMCs. These receptor sequences come from a man aged 25-45 years in good health and CMV-seronegative.

The J gene is TRBJ2-7, the V gene TRBV10-2, with D possibly being TRBD2 (5 bases). The V gene's germline CDR1 is WSHSY and CDR2 SAAADI. Trimming shortened V by 1 base and J by 6 bases, and 13 bases separated the two germline ends. The CDR3 is made up of 14 amino acids. The CDR3 protein is CASSEFNGLGEQYF. The CDR3 DNA reads as TGCGCCAGCAGTGAGTTCAACGGACTTGGCGAGCAGTACTTC.

This clone was detected once. V is TRBV5-1 and J is TRBJ2-5; 9 bases are shared with TRBD2. CDR3 length: 15 amino acids. Trimming took 4 bases from V and 4 from J; bases not matched to a gene: 8. Looked up from germline, CDR1 is SGHRS and CDR2 is YFSETQ. CDR3 sequence (DNA): TGCGCCAGCAGCAACATGCGAGCGGGGGGAGAGACCCAGTACTTC. Amino acid sequence: CASSNMRAGGETQYF.

This chain joins TRBV28 and TRBJ2-7, with TRBD1 matching 9 bases. CDR1 and CDR2 (germline): MDHEN, SYDVKM. The CDR3 runs 15 residues. V shed 7 bases and J 3 bases; nucleotides not matched to a gene: 10. The CDR3 spells CASTSLRGQGYEQYF. The CDR3 region has the DNA TGTGCCAGCACCTCTCTGAGGGGACAGGGCTACGAGCAGTACTTC. Combining the CDR3 with reference TRBV28 and TRBJ2-7 gives the whole variable domain DVKVTQSSRYLVKRTGEKVFLECVQDMDHENMFWYRQDPGLGLRLIYFSYDVKMKEKGDIPEGYSVSREKKERFSLILESASTNQTSMYLCASTSLRGQGYEQYFGPGTRLTVT.

This chain joins TRBV11-2 and TRBJ2-1; 10 bases map to TRBD1. This CDR3 spans 15 amino acids. V lost 4 bases to trimming and J lost 2 bases; unmatched junction nucleotides: 2. Germline V gene sequence: CDR1 SGHAT, CDR2 FQNNGV. The CDR3 sequence is CASSSGTGAYNEQFF. CDR3 coding DNA: TGTGCCAGCAGCTCCGGGACAGGGGCCTACAATGAGCAGTTCTTC.

This chain links TRBV11-2 with TRBJ2-2, with D possibly being TRBD2 (7 bases). Germline CDR1 reads SGHAT; CDR2 reads FQNNGV. This CDR3 contains 17 residues. Trimming took 6 bases from V and 7 from J, leaving 24 bases between them. The CDR3 nucleotides are TGTGCCAGCAGTTTTAGGGGGGGAGGCGTCACAGGCGGGGAGCTGTTTTTT. This codes for CASSFRGGGVTGGELFF.

V is TRBV5-1 and J is TRBJ2-2, with a tentative D call TRBD1 (5 bases). CDR1 is SGHRS and CDR2 is YFSETQ in the germline V gene. This CDR3 contains 12 residues. Trimming shortened V by 2 bases and J by 6 bases, and 5 bases separated the two germline ends. The CDR3, as DNA: TGCGCCAGCAGCTTAGGGGCCGGGGAGCTGTTTTTT. It yields the protein CASSLGAGELFF.

The rearrangement links TRBV11-1 to TRBJ1-1; weak D call: TRBD1 (5 bases). CDR3 length: 14 amino acids. V gave up 5 bases and J gave up 7 bases, with 17 bases separating them. CDR1 is SGHAT, CDR2 FQDESV, per germline (reference sequence). The chain's CDR3 is CASSLGSGAYEAFF. In nucleotides, the CDR3 is TGTGCCAGCAGCCTAGGGAGCGGGGCCTATGAAGCTTTCTTT.

V is TRBV5-1 and J is TRBJ2-7, with TRBD1 matching over 8 bases. Germline V lookup: CDR1 SGHRS, CDR2 YFSETQ. Trimming removed 3 bases from V and 2 bases from J; junction bases left unmatched: 4. The CDR3 runs 14 residues. Written as DNA, the CDR3 is TGCGCCAGCAGCTCGGGGGACAGGACCTACGAGCAGTACTTC. This translates into CASSSGDRTYEQYF.

The chain is built from TRBV5-1 and TRBJ2-7, with D possibly being TRBD2 (5 bases). Germline values: CDR1 SGHRS, CDR2 YFSETQ. V was shortened by 0 bases and J by 1 base, with 14 bases between the two germline ends. This CDR3 is built from 16 residues. CDR3 region: CASSLAGGLGSYEQYF. In DNA form, the CDR3 reads TGCGCCAGCAGCTTGGCCGGCGGGTTAGGTTCCTACGAGCAGTACTTC.

The J gene is TRBJ2-7, the V gene TRBV2, with 8 bases matching TRBD1. Germline values: CDR1 SNHLY, CDR2 FYNNEI. The CDR3 extends over 14 amino acids. V shed 4 bases and J 3 bases; nucleotides not matched to a gene: 5. The CDR3 nucleotides read TGTGCCAGCAGTGTCGGGACAGGACTCTACGAGCAGTACTTC. Protein product: CASSVGTGLYEQYF.

The chain couples TRBV4-3 to TRBJ2-3, with D maybe TRBD1 (6 bases). The germline CDR1 and CDR2 sequences are LGHNA and YSLEER. There are 14 residues in the CDR3. The germline V and J ends were trimmed by 0 bases and 5 bases, with 9 bases remaining between them. As DNA, the CDR3 is TGCGCCAGCAGCCAAGAGGCAGGGGAAGATACGCAGTATTTT. Translated: CASSQEAGEDTQYF.

V is TRBV5-4 and J is TRBJ2-7, with 8 bases identical to TRBD2. The CDR3 length is 15 residues. Germline CDR1 is SGHNT and CDR2 is YYREEE (reference sequence). The V segment lost 2 bases and the J segment 5 bases; nucleotides outside the gene matches: 9. CDR3 loop: CASSFSGLEQNEQYF. As DNA, the CDR3 is TGTGCCAGCAGCTTTTCGGGACTAGAACAAAACGAGCAGTACTTC.

The V gene is TRBV28, the J gene TRBJ1-5; the D gene is possibly TRBD1 (6 bases). This CDR3 has 17 residues. The V gene's germline CDR1 is MDHEN and CDR2 SYDVKM. V lost 3 bases to trimming and J lost 2 bases, with 17 bases between them. CDR3: CASSFSGEEVGNQPQHF. In DNA, the CDR3 is TGTGCCAGCAGTTTTTCAGGGGAAGAGGTGGGCAATCAGCCCCAGCATTTT.